The rows below give T cell receptor beta chains drawn from one sample of a study of identical twins. TCRdb reprocessed the 5' RACE reads via MiXCR and lists one record per CDR3 protein. The table lists some 660,000 distinct CDR3 sequences, less than 10% of them singletons. In addition, the sample was reused for a study of yellow fever vaccine responses in identical twins.

Material for sequencing was PBMCs. The receptors originated from a woman between 18 and 29 years old in good health. Each CDR3 is given with its conserved first and last residue. A D gene is named only where the DNA matches it firmly. Part of the rows lack a size; the others show once, few, many or a class for expanded clones.

. | TRBJ2-7 | TRBV5-1 | few | CASSPGERISYEQYF | TGCGCCAGCAGCCCGGGGGAACGGATCTCCTACGAGCAGTACTTC
. | TRBJ1-5 | TRBV20-1 | few | CSASLGGGNQPQHF | TGCAGTGCTAGCCTAGGAGGGGGCAATCAGCCCCAGCATTTT
. | TRBJ2-2 | TRBV20-1 | . | CSARALGGGGYTGELFF | TGCAGTGCCAGGGCCCTAGGTGGAGGGGGGTACACCGGGGAGCTGTTTTTT
. | TRBJ2-7 | TRBV9 | . | CASSLQCYEQYF | TGTGCCAGCAGCCTTCAGTGCTACGAGCAGTACTTC
. | TRBJ2-1 | TRBV6-1 | few | CASRDRGAMGNEQFF | TGTGCCAGCAGAGACCGGGGGGCCATGGGTAATGAGCAGTTCTTC
. | TRBJ2-2 | TRBV10-2 | . | CASTGLSTTGELFF | TGCGCCAGCACGGGCCTTAGCACCACCGGGGAGCTGTTTTTT
. | TRBJ2-7 | TRBV15 | many | CATSRDAGWFYEQYF | TGTGCCACCAGCAGAGATGCAGGGTGGTTCTACGAGCAGTACTTC
. | TRBJ2-7 | TRBV2 | . | CASIFSLSSYEQYF | TGTGCCAGCATTTTCAGCTTGAGCTCCTACGAGCAGTACTTC
TRBD2 | TRBJ2-4 | TRBV12-3/TRBV12-4 | many | CASSLRTSGRKNIQYF | TGTGCCAGCAGTTTAAGGACTAGCGGGAGAAAAAACATTCAGTACTTC
. | TRBJ2-1 | TRBV5-5 | many | CASLRLGLNDPIYNEQFF | TGTGCCAGCCTACGGCTGGGTCTGAACGACCCCATCTACAATGAGCAGTTCTTC
. | TRBJ2-7 | TRBV5-1 | . | CASSLGQIPSEQYF | TGCGCCAGCAGCTTGGGACAGATTCCTAGCGAGCAGTACTTC
. | TRBJ1-1 | TRBV12-5 | few | CASAMNTEAFF | TGTGCTAGTGCTATGAACACTGAAGCTTTCTTT
TRBD2 | TRBJ2-5 | TRBV11-2 | . | CASSQGTSGEREETQYF | TGTGCCAGCAGCCAAGGGACTAGCGGGGAGAGGGAAGAGACCCAGTACTTC
TRBD1 | TRBJ1-1 | TRBV12-3/TRBV12-4 | many | CASTPQGIDTEAFF | TGTGCCAGCACCCCACAGGGGATCGACACTGAAGCTTTCTTT
TRBD1 | TRBJ2-7 | TRBV20-1 | many | CSARPGQGADEQYF | TGCAGTGCTCGTCCGGGACAGGGGGCCGACGAGCAGTACTTC
. | TRBJ2-1 | TRBV6-1 | . | CASSEREQFF | TGTGCCAGCAGTGAGCGTGAGCAGTTCTTC
. | TRBJ2-4 | TRBV28 | . | CASSNPEEFDIQYF | TGTGCCAGCAGTAACCCCGAGGAGTTCGACATTCAGTACTTC
TRBD1 | TRBJ2-5 | TRBV5-1 | few | CASSDPTRDRVATQYF | TGCGCCAGCAGCGACCCCACCCGAGACAGGGTTGCGACCCAGTACTTC
. | TRBJ2-3 | TRBV6-1 | . | CASRPGRGLTDTQYF | TGTGCCAGCAGGCCGGGGCGGGGGCTCACAGATACGCAGTATTTT
. | TRBJ1-2 | TRBV6-1 | . | CASSPNRGGAGYTF | TGTGCCAGCAGTCCTAACCGGGGAGGGGCAGGCTACACCTTC
. | TRBJ2-5 | TRBV7-3 | . | CASSLGARPPQETQYF | TGTGCCAGCAGCTTAGGGGCGCGCCCGCCGCAAGAGACCCAGTACTTC
. | TRBJ2-5 | TRBV7-3 | . | CASSFRMETQYF | TGTGCCAGCAGCTTTAGGATGGAGACCCAGTACTTC
. | TRBJ2-7 | TRBV20-1 | few | CSARDMGRPRYEQYF | TGCAGTGCTAGAGATATGGGGAGACCTCGCTACGAGCAGTACTTC
TRBD2 | TRBJ2-5 | TRBV28 | . | CASSFGTRRQTQYF | TGTGCCAGCAGTTTTGGGACTAGGAGGCAGACCCAGTACTTC
. | TRBJ2-7 | TRBV5-1 | few | CASSLETRDLHGEQYF | TGCGCCAGCAGCTTGGAAACTCGGGACCTCCACGGGGAGCAGTACTTC
. | TRBJ2-1 | TRBV7-8 | many | CASSFRFYNEQFF | TGTGCCAGCAGCTTCCGATTTTACAATGAGCAGTTCTTC
. | TRBJ1-3 | TRBV29-1 | many | CSARDWSSGNTIYF | TGCAGCGCCCGGGACTGGAGCTCTGGAAACACCATATATTTT
TRBD1 | TRBJ2-7 | TRBV20-1 | few | CSARVWGQRAYEQYF | TGCAGTGCTAGAGTTTGGGGACAGAGAGCCTACGAGCAGTACTTC
. | TRBJ2-7 | TRBV20-1 | few | CSAREGGTVRYEQYF | TGCAGTGCTAGAGAGGGAGGCACCGTCCGCTACGAGCAGTACTTC
TRBD2 | TRBJ2-1 | TRBV28 | few | CASIFSGSGDAEQFF | TGTGCCAGCATCTTTAGCGGGAGCGGGGACGCGGAGCAGTTCTTC
. | TRBJ2-7 | TRBV12-3/TRBV12-4 | many | CASSFRGLEQYF | TGTGCCAGCAGTTTCCGCGGTCTCGAGCAGTACTTC
TRBD2 | TRBJ2-2 | TRBV6-4 | few | CASRRGLAEDTGELFF | TGTGCCAGTAGAAGGGGACTAGCGGAGGACACCGGGGAGCTGTTTTTT
. | TRBJ2-2 | TRBV20-1 | few | CSARTKRNTGELFF | TGCAGTGCCCGGACTAAGCGGAACACCGGGGAGCTGTTTTTT
TRBD1 | TRBJ2-4 | TRBV7-9 | many | CASSSGQGALDIQYF | TGTGCCAGCAGCTCGGGACAGGGGGCGCTTGACATTCAGTACTTC
TRBD1 | TRBJ2-7 | TRBV7-2 | . | CASSFQGDRFYEQYF | TGTGCCAGCAGCTTCCAAGGGGACAGATTCTACGAGCAGTACTTC
. | TRBJ2-7 | TRBV27 | few | CASSGRFHEQYF | TGTGCCAGCAGTGGAAGGTTCCACGAGCAGTACTTC
TRBD2 | TRBJ2-5 | TRBV9 | . | CASSDTLNSGEETQYF | TGTGCCAGCAGCGACACCCTCAACAGCGGGGAAGAGACCCAGTACTTC
. | TRBJ1-2 | TRBV12-3/TRBV12-4 | few | CASGLGAHYGYTF | TGTGCCAGCGGCCTGGGGGCCCACTATGGCTACACCTTC
TRBD2 | TRBJ2-7 | TRBV29-1 | few | CSVEGGLAGGRLSYEQYF | TGCAGCGTTGAAGGCGGACTAGCGGGAGGGAGGCTATCCTACGAGCAGTACTTC
. | TRBJ2-1 | TRBV20-1 | . | CCARELLATRRSSEQFF | TGCTGTGCTAGAGAACTATTAGCGACCCGTCGGTCCAGTGAGCAGTTCTTC